The 19 T cell receptor beta chains below were found in one sample sequenced in a study of T cell repertoires in cytomegalovirus infection. TCRdb reprocessed the reads via MiXCR and lists one record per CDR3 protein. This sample carries hundreds of thousands of distinct CDR3 sequences, roughly 30% of them seen once, and the ten largest clones take approximately 18%. These receptors' antigens are unknown. Sequencing used cultured PBMCs, obtained from culture after CMV antigen stimulation. The receptor source for this set is a human donor in good health (CMV status not recorded). Some clones in this sample may be carry-over from other donors' samples.

This clonotype was observed a few times. The chain is built from TRBV7-2 and TRBJ2-3; 7 bases are shared with TRBD2. The CDR3 consists of 12 residues. V lost 6 bases, J lost 6 bases, and 3 bases stayed unmatched. CDR1 SGHTA and CDR2 FQGNSA come from the germline V gene. CDR3 in DNA: TGTGCCAGCAGGGGAGGGGCGGATACGCAGTATTTT. It encodes CASRGGADTQYF.

The CDR3 region is CASTSRAGFTDTQYF. DNA for the CDR3: TGTGCCAGTACCTCCCGAGCGGGGTTCACAGATACGCAGTATTTT. The rearrangement uses TRBV19 and TRBJ2-3, with 7 bases fitting TRBD2. Germline V gene sequence: CDR1 LNHDA, CDR2 SQIVND (reference sequence). CDR3 length: 15 amino acids. With V trimmed by 7 bases and J by 2 bases, 9 bases remained unmatched.

The chain links TRBV6-2 or TRBV6-3 to TRBJ2-2, with 9 bases identical to TRBD2. Trimming removed 7 bases from V and 6 bases from J; junction bases left unmatched: 6. The CDR3 sequence is 14 residues long. The germline gives CDR1 MNHEY, CDR2 SVGEGT. This CDR3 reads CASTFSGSAGELFF. The CDR3, as DNA: TGTGCCAGCACTTTTAGCGGGAGCGCCGGGGAGCTGTTTTTT.

This chain uses TRBV18 with TRBJ2-1, with 8 bases lining up with TRBD1. Trimming at V came to 3 bases and at J to 4 bases, leaving 2 bases not matched to a gene. Per germline, CDR1 KGHSH and CDR2 LQKENI. The CDR3 extends over 14 amino acids. CDR3 sequence reads: CASSPTGEYNEQFF. CDR3 DNA: TGTGCCAGCTCACCGACAGGGGAATACAATGAGCAGTTCTTC.

This clonotype was recorded once. The V call is TRBV27, the J call TRBJ1-4; TRBD1 might be the D (6 bases). The CDR3 contains 14 residues. V lost 6 bases and J 7 bases, leaving 15 bases between the germline ends. Germline V gene data show CDR1 as MNHEY and CDR2 as SMNVEV (reference sequence). CDR3 DNA: TGTGCCAGCAGCCCGTTGGGGGCTGGTGAAAAACTGTTTTTT. Amino acids: CASSPLGAGEKLFF.

This clonotype was observed a few times. The chain uses TRBV12-3 or TRBV12-4 and TRBJ2-1, with D tentatively TRBD1 (5 bases). Trimming shortened V by 5 bases and J by 4 bases, and 21 bases separated the two germline ends. The CDR3 sequence is 17 residues long. The CDR3 bases are TGTGCCAGCAGTAACATTATCCCCGCCGACAGATACAATGAGCAGTTCTTC. Protein sequence: CASSNIIPADRYNEQFF.

In its sample, this clonotype was seen a few times. The gene calls are TRBV12-3 or TRBV12-4 and TRBJ1-2; 7 nucleotides agree with TRBD1. Trimming took 6 bases from V and 5 from J; bases not matched to a gene: 6. There are 13 residues in the CDR3. The CDR3 sequence is CASREGQLYGYTF. The DNA of the CDR3 is TGTGCCAGCAGAGAGGGACAGCTATATGGCTACACCTTC.

This clonotype was counted a few times. The J gene is TRBJ2-5, the V gene TRBV10-3, with 8 nucleotides matching TRBD2. V was clipped by 9 bases and J by 4 bases; unmatched bases: 4. Germline V gene data show CDR1 as ENHRY and CDR2 as SYGVKD. The CDR3 is 12 amino acids. CDR3 DNA sequence: TGTGCCATAGGCGGGAGGTCAGAGACCCAGTACTTC. Protein: CAIGGRSETQYF.

The CDR3 DNA is TGTGCCAGCAGCTTACAGGGAATTACCGGGGAGCTGTTTTTT. Translated, it gives CASSLQGITGELFF. The chain combines TRBV7-2 with TRBJ2-2, with D perhaps matching TRBD1 (5 bases). V lost 2 bases to trimming and J lost 5 bases, with 9 bases between them. CDR3 length: 14 residues. The germline CDR1 and CDR2 sequences are SGHTA and FQGNSA.

This CDR3 reads CASSLRLAQHF. In DNA, the CDR3 is TGTGCCAGCAGCCTTCGCTTGGCCCAGCATTTT. This rearrangement joins TRBV11-2 to TRBJ1-5; no reliable D call. Germline V gene lookup returns CDR1 SGHAT and CDR2 FQNNGV. Trimming took off 5 bases at V and 11 bases at J, with 10 bases between the two ends. The CDR3 runs to 11 residues. Full variable domain (remainder filled in from reference TRBV11-2 and TRBJ1-5): EAGVAQSPRYKIIEKRQSVAFWCNPISGHATLYWYQQILGQGPKLLIQFQNNGVVDDSQLPKDRFSAERLKGVDSTLKIQPAKLEDSAVYLCASSLRLAQHFGDGTRLSIL.

This clonotype was seen more than once but under ten times. The chain couples TRBV2 to TRBJ2-7; 7 bases agree with TRBD2. CDR1 SNHLY and CDR2 FYNNEI come from the germline V gene. The CDR3 runs to 10 residues. V was clipped by 4 bases and J by 11 bases; unmatched bases: 2. CDR3 region: CASSGLAEYF. CDR3 sequence (DNA): TGTGCCAGCAGTGGGCTAGCGGAGTACTTC.

The rearrangement joins TRBV7-8 to TRBJ2-3; 10 nucleotides agree with TRBD1. J gave up 5 bases and V 5 bases, and 7 bases lay outside the gene matches. CDR1 and CDR2 from the germline V gene are SGHVS and FQNEAQ. This CDR3 is built from 15 residues. The CDR3 DNA reads TGTGCCAGCAGCCTGGGACAGGGGTTCGTAGATACGCAGTATTTT. Translation gives CASSLGQGFVDTQYF.

This clonotype was counted a few times. The chain employs TRBV7-2 and TRBJ2-5; a possible D gene is TRBD1 (6 bases). The CDR3 has 12 residues. Trimming pared 8 bases from V and 2 bases from J, leaving 9 bases between. The germline V gene encodes CDR1 SGHTA and CDR2 FQGNSA. CDR3 sequence reads: CASQGSQETQYF. In DNA, the CDR3 is TGTGCCAGCCAGGGGTCGCAAGAGACCCAGTACTTC.

J is TRBJ2-4 and V is TRBV7-2, with 8 nucleotides matching TRBD2. Germline assignment: CDR1 SGHTA and CDR2 FQGNSA. The CDR3 loop spans 15 amino acids. With 3 bases clipped from V and 7 bases from J, the junction kept 8 bases outside the gene matches. The CDR3 sequence is CASSFELAGRNIQYF. In DNA, the CDR3 is TGTGCCAGCAGCTTCGAGTTAGCGGGGCGGAACATTCAGTACTTC.

The chain carries TRBV6-6 and TRBJ1-1; weak D call: TRBD1 (6 bases). Germline V gives CDR1 MNHNY, CDR2 SVGAGI (reference sequence). V lost 5 bases and J lost 3, with 22 bases in between. The CDR3 is 17 amino acids. The CDR3 DNA reads as TGTGCCAGCAGTCCCAACAGGGACCCTTTGTGGGACACTGAAGCTTTCTTT. It codes for CASSPNRDPLWDTEAFF.

The V gene is TRBV4-1, the J gene TRBJ1-5, with TRBD1 matching 7 bases. V trimming: 5 bases; J trimming: 7 bases; junction bases outside the gene matches: 11. The CDR3 has 15 amino acids. CDR1 is MGHRA, CDR2 YSYEKL, per germline. The CDR3 DNA is TGCGCCAGCAGCACTGACCTGGGACAGATGCAGCCCCAGCATTTT. Translated, it gives CASSTDLGQMQPQHF.

This clonotype showed up many times. The V gene is TRBV6-1, the J gene TRBJ2-2; D ambiguous. V shed 6 bases and J shed 4 bases, with 3 bases lying between them. Germline V gives CDR1 MNHNS, CDR2 SASEGT. The CDR3 runs 11 residues. The CDR3 here is CASRRTGELFF. DNA for the CDR3: TGTGCCAGCAGACGCACCGGGGAGCTGTTTTTT.

This rearrangement joins TRBV28 to TRBJ1-2; D uncertain. The CDR3 totals 12 residues. Per the germline V gene, CDR1 is MDHEN and CDR2 is SYDVKM. V lost 4 bases and J 6 bases, leaving 9 bases between the germline ends. The CDR3 coding sequence is TGTGCCAGCAGTTGGGGTGGGAATGGCTACACCTTC. Protein sequence: CASSWGGNGYTF.

In DNA, the CDR3 is TGCAGCGTCCGTCTCCAAGAGACCCAGTACTTC. As protein: CSVRLQETQYF. The gene calls are TRBV29-1 and TRBJ2-5; D remains ambiguous. The CDR3 is 11 amino acids. The V and J ends lost 6 bases and 1 base respectively, with 6 bases between them. Germline CDR1 and CDR2: SQVTM and ANQGSEA.